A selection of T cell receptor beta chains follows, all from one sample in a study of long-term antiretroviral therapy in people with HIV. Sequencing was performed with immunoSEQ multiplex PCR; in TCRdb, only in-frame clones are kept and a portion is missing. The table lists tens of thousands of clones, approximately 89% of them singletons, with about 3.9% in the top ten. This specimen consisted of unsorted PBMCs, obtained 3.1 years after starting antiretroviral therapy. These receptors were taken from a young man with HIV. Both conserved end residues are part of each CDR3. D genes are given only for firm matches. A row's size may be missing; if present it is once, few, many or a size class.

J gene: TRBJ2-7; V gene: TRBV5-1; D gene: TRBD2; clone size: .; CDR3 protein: CASSSGTTTYEQYF; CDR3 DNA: TGCGCCAGCAGCTCCGGGACTACAACCTACGAGCAGTACTTC
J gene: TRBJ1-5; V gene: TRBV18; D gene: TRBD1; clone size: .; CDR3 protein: CASSSRGTGFNQPQHF; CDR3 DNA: TGTGCCAGCTCATCCCGTGGGACAGGGTTCAATCAGCCCCAGCATTTT
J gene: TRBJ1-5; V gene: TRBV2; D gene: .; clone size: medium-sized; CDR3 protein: CASSERGNQPQHF; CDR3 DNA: TGTGCCAGCAGTGAACGGGGGAATCAGCCCCAGCATTTT
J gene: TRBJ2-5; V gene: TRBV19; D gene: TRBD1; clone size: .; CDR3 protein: CASTDRGDQETQYF; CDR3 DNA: TGTGCCAGCACTGACAGGGGGGACCAAGAGACCCAGTACTTC
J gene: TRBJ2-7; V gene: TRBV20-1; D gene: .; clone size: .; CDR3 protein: CSARAYGEQYF; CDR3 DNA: TGCAGTGCTAGAGCATATGGGGAGCAGTACTTC
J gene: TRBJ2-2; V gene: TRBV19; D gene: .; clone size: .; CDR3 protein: CASRGTGELFF; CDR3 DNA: TGTGCCAGTAGAGGAACCGGGGAGCTGTTTTTT
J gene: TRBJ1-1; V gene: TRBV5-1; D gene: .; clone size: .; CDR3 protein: CASSLEGHPNTEAFF; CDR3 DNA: TGCGCCAGCAGCTTGGAAGGACACCCGAACACTGAAGCTTTCTTT
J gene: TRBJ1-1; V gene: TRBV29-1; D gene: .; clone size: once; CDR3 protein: CSVRNTEAFF; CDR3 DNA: TGCAGCGTTAGGAACACTGAAGCTTTCTTT
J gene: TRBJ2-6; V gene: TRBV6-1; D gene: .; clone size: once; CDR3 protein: CASSVRGASGANVLTF; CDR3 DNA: TGTGCCAGCAGTGTGCGAGGGGCCTCTGGGGCCAACGTCCTGACTTTC
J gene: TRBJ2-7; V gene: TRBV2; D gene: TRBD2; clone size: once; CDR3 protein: CASTPGTSVYEQYF; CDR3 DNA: TGTGCCAGCACCCCCGGGACTAGCGTGTACGAGCAGTACTTC
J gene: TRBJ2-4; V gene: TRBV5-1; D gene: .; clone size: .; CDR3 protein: CASSLAIGKGDIQYF; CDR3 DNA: TGCGCCAGCAGCTTGGCCATTGGTAAGGGAGACATTCAGTACTTC
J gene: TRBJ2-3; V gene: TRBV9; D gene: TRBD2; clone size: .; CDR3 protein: CASSVGRGGHTDTQYF; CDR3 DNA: TGTGCCAGCAGCGTAGGTCGGGGGGGCCACACAGATACGCAGTATTTT
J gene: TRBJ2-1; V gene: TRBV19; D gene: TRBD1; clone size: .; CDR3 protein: CASSIEGATYNEQFF; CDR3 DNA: TGTGCCAGTAGTATCGAGGGGGCCACCTACAATGAGCAGTTCTTC
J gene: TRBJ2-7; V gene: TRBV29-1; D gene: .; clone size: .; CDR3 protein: CSVDGSSYEQYF; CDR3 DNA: TGCAGCGTAGACGGGAGCTCCTACGAGCAGTACTTC
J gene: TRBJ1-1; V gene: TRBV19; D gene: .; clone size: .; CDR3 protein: CASIHQGSTEAFF; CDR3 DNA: TGTGCCAGTATACACCAGGGGAGCACTGAAGCTTTCTTT
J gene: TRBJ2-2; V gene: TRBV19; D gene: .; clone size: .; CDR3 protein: CASSRTPGTPNTGELFF; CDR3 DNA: TGTGCCAGTAGTCGGACTCCAGGAACTCCTAACACCGGGGAGCTGTTTTTT
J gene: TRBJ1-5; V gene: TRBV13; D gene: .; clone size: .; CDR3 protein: CASSLGLTDQPQHF; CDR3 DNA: TGTGCCAGCAGCTTAGGCCTTACGGATCAGCCCCAGCATTTT
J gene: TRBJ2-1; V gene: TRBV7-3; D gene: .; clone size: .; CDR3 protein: CASSFTGDNEQFF; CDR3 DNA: TGTGCCAGCAGCTTCACGGGTGACAATGAGCAGTTCTTC
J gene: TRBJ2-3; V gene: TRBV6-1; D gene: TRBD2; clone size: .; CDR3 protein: CASSALAGRTDTQYF; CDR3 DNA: TGTGCCAGCAGTGCACTAGCGGGACGCACAGATACGCAGTATTTT
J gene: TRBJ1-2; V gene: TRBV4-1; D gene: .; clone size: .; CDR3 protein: CASSQDRGGANYGYTF; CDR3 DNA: TGCGCCAGCAGCCAAGATCGAGGGGGGGCTAACTATGGCTACACCTTC
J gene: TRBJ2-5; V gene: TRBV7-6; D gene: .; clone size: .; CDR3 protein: CASSSADQETQYF; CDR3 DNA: TGTGCCAGCAGCTCGGCGGACCAAGAGACCCAGTACTTC
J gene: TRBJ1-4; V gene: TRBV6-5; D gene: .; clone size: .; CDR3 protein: CASSRGDEKLFF; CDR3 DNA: TGTGCCAGCAGTCGGGGGGATGAAAAACTGTTTTTT
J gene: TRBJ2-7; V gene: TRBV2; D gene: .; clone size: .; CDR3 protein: CASSDPVRGYEQYF; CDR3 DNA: TGTGCCAGCAGTGACCCGGTCAGGGGCTACGAGCAGTACTTC
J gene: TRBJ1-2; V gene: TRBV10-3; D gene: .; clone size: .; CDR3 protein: CAISDGFGYAF; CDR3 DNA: TGTGCCATCAGTGACGGATTTGGCTACGCCTTC
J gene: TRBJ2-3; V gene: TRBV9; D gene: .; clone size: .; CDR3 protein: CASSPRGRNTDTQYF; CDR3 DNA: TGTGCCAGCAGCCCTAGAGGGCGCAACACAGATACGCAGTATTTT
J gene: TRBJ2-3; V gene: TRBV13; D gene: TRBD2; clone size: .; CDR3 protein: CASNLAGGLGGDTQYF; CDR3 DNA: TGTGCCAGCAACCTAGCGGGGGGCCTCGGTGGAGATACGCAGTATTTT
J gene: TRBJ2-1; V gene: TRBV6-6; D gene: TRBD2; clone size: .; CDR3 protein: CASSYGLAGGPDEQFF; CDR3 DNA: TGTGCCAGCAGTTACGGACTAGCGGGAGGGCCGGATGAGCAGTTCTTC
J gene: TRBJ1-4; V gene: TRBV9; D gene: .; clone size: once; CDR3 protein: CASSVGISPGEKLFF; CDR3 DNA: TGTGCCAGCAGCGTAGGGATATCCCCTGGGGAAAAACTGTTTTTT
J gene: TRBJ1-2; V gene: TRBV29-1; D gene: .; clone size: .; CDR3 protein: CSAQGSNYGYTF; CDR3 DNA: TGCAGCGCCCAGGGGAGCAACTATGGCTACACCTTC
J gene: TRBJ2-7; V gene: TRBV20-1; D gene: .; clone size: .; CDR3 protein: CSARDPEQYF; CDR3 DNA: TGCAGTGCTAGAGACCCCGAGCAGTACTTC
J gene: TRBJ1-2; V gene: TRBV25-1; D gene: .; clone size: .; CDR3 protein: CASSVLRDRILYGYTF; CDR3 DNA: TGTGCCAGCAGTGTGCTCCGGGACCGAATTCTCTATGGCTACACCTTC
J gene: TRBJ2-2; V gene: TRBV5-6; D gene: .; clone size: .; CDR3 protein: CASHQTGGELFF; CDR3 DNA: TGTGCCAGCCACCAAACAGGCGGGGAGCTGTTTTTT
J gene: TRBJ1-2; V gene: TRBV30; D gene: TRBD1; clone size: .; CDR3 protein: CAWSFLLDRDNGYTF; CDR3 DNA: TGTGCCTGGAGTTTTCTATTAGACAGGGATAATGGCTACACCTTC
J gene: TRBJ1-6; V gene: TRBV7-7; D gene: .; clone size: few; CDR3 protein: CASSLSQGSPLHF; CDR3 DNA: TGTGCTAGCAGCTTAAGTCAGGGGTCACCCCTCCACTTT
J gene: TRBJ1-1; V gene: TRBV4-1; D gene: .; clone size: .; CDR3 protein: CASSQDQGGGTEAFF; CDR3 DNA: TGCGCCAGCAGCCAAGATCAAGGAGGGGGCACTGAAGCTTTCTTT
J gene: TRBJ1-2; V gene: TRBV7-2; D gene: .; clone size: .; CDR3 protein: CASSLGGGNGYTF; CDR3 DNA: TGTGCCAGCAGCTTAGGTGGAGGGAATGGCTACACCTTC
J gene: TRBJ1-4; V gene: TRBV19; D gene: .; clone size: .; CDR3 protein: CASRGSVNEKLFF; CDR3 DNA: TGTGCCAGTAGGGGGAGTGTGAATGAAAAACTGTTTTTT
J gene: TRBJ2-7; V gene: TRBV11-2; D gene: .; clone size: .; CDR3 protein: CASRPLGGTMGQYF; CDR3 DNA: TGTGCCAGCAGACCTTTAGGGGGAACCATGGGGCAGTACTTC
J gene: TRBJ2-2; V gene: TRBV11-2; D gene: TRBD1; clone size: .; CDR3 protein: CASSALGQRYGELFF; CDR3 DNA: TGTGCCAGCAGCGCACTGGGACAGCGCTACGGGGAGCTGTTTTTT
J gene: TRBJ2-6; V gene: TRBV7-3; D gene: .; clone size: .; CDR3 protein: CASSLTWAGANVLTF; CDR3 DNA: TGTGCCAGCAGCTTAACTTGGGCCGGGGCCAACGTCCTGACTTTC
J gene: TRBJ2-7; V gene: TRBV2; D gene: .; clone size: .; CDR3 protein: CASRNYEQYF; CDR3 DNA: TGTGCCAGCAGGAACTACGAGCAGTACTTC
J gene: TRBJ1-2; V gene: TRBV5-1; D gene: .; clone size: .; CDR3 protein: CASSFTQGTLYGYTF; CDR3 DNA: TGCGCCAGCAGCTTTACCCAGGGGACTTTGTATGGCTACACCTTC
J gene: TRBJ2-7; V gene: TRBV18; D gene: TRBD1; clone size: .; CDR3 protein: CASSKLGQGAVNEQYF; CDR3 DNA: TGTGCCAGCTCAAAACTCGGACAGGGGGCAGTAAACGAGCAGTACTTC
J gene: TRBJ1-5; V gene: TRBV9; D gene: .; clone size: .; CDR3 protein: CASSVGSNQPQHF; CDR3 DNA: TGTGCCAGCAGCGTAGGTAGCAATCAGCCCCAGCATTTT
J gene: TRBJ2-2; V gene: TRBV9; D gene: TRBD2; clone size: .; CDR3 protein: CASGGENTGELFF; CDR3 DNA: TGTGCCAGCGGGGGGGAGAACACCGGGGAGCTGTTTTTT
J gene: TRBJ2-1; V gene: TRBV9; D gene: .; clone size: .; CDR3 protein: CASSVFGSADNEQFF; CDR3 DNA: TGTGCCAGCAGCGTCTTTGGCTCGGCGGACAATGAGCAGTTCTTC